This T cell receptor beta chain appears in the sequencing data of a study of shared clonotypes between healthy human individuals. General study findings and limits: Larger estimated richness was generally recorded for naive subsets relative to memory subsets.

Worth noting for this clone: Its antigen is not identified.

Germline V gene sequence: CDR1 SGHAT, CDR2 FQNNGV. Trimming took 4 bases from V and 10 from J, leaving 17 bases between them. The CDR3 runs to 15 residues. Investigators spread the genomic DNA of each subset evenly over several immunoSEQ plates. TCRdb keeps only in-frame clones here, not all; method: immunoSEQ multiplex PCR. The sample carries over 2 million clones, 80% to 95% recorded once. V and J are TRBV11-2 and TRBJ1-6, with TRBD1 as a possible D gene (6 bases). The sample consisted of naive CD4+ T cells from PBMCs. Specified subset: CD45RA+ positively selected. The origin of this receptor is a man aged 18 to 29 in good health. Some clones in this sample may be carry-over from other donors' samples. DNA for the CDR3: TGTGCCAGCAGCTCACAGGGAGGGATTGCATCACCCCTCCACTTT. Its protein product is CASSSQGGIASPLHF.